This T cell receptor beta chain originates from a study of blood T cell repertoires in COVID-19. V was pared by 0 bases and J by 3 bases, with 3 bases of the junction left unmatched. The CDR3 runs to 15 residues. CDR1 SGHRS and CDR2 YFSETQ come from the germline V gene. Assay: immunoSEQ multiplex PCR; the TCRdb copy retains only in-frame clones and omits some. This sample has fewer than 100,000 clones, with 88% found just once. This sequence was found in a human donor in a cohort sampled during active COVID-19. This sequence joins TRBV5-1 and TRBJ2-5; 9 nucleotides line up with TRBD2. Sequenced material: peripheral blood. The CDR3 DNA reads as TGCGCCAGCAGCTTGGGTAGCGGGAGCAAAGAGACCCAGTACTTC. This encodes CASSLGSGSKETQYF.